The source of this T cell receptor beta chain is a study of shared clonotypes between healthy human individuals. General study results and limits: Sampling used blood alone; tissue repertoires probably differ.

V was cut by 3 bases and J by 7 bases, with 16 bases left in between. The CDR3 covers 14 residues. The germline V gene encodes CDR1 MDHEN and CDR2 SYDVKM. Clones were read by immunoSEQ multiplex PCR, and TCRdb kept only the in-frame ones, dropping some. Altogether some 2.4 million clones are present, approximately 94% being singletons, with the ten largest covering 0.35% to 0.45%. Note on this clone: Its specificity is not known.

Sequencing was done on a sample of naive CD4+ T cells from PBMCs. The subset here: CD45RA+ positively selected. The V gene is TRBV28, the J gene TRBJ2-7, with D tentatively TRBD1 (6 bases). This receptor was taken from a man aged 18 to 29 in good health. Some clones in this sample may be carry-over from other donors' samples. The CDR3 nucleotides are TGTGCCAGCAGTTTCCTTAGACAGGTCTGGGAGCAGTACTTC. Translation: CASSFLRQVWEQYF.